What follows is one TCR beta chain and its context. Antigen specificity is unknown. The PCR employed 60 Vbeta primers together with 13 Jbeta primers. Clones were sequenced by immunoSEQ multiplex PCR, and TCRdb holds only the in-frame ones, with some missing. This sample's table reports 100,000 to 150,000 clones. The CDR3 is 16 residues long. With V trimmed by 2 bases and J by 2 bases, 7 bases remained unmatched. Looked up from germline, CDR1 is MNHEY and CDR2 is SVGAGI. The data belong to a study of cytomegalovirus exposure and HLA in healthy donors. Study results and caveats: HLA allele associations emerged for roughly 17,000 TCR beta sequences in a later analysis, at 0.05 false discovery rate. Researchers counted around 160 TCR beta chains as cytomegalovirus-associated. The classifier was said to identify cytomegalovirus status with high specificity and sensitivity.

This receptor was identified in a man aged 18 to 35 in good health and CMV-seronegative. The sample consisted of PBMCs. The J gene is TRBJ2-3, the V gene TRBV6-5; 7 nucleotides line up with TRBD1. In DNA form, the CDR3 reads TGTGCCAGCAGTTACATCTCAGGGGGAGTCACAGATACGCAGTATTTT. Protein product: CASSYISGGVTDTQYF.